This TCR beta chain is from a study of T-cell reconstitution after alpha-beta-depleted transplantation in children. General study findings and limits: From newly produced T cells came most of the T-cell counts and diversity one year after transplant. After transplant, at about two months, alpha-beta T cells were reportedly derived from several hundred expanded graft clones.

Preparing the TCRbeta library involved the use of unique molecular identifiers. Each CDR3 protein gets one entry after TCRdb re-called the PCR reads with MiXCR. The sample lists 98,000 or so distinct CDR3 sequences; approximately 6.4% were seen once. J was trimmed by 1 base and V by 7 bases; bases with no gene match: 12. The CDR3 is 17 amino acids. In germline, CDR1 is SEHNR, CDR2 FQNEAQ (reference sequence). This clonotype has at least ten counts. Its antigen is still unknown. This specimen was PBMCs, mostly from graft donor cells, taken 360 days after TCRalphabeta/CD19-depleted stem cell transplant. The receptor's source is a male patient aged 2 to 10 who had a stem cell transplant for acute lymphoblastic leukemia, so the T cells may come from the graft donor. V usage is TRBV7-9 and J usage is TRBJ2-1; TRBD2 aligns across 8 bases. CDR3 loop: CASTLSVAGGSYNEQFF. The CDR3 bases are TGTGCCAGCACCCTGTCCGTTGCGGGGGGTTCCTACAATGAGCAGTTCTTC.